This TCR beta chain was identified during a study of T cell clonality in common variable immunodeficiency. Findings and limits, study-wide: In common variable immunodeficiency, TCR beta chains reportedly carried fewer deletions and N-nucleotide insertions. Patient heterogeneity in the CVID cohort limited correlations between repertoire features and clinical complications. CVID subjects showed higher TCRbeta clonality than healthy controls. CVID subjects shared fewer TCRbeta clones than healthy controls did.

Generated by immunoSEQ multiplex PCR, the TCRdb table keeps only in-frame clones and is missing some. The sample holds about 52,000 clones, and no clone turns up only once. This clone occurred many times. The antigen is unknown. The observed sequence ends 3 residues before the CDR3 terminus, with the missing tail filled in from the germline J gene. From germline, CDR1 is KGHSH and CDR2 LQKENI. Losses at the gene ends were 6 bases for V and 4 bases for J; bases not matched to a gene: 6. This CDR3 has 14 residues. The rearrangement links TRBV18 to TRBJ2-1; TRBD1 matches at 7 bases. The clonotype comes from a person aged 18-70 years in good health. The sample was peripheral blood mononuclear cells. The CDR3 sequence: CASSPNRGYNEQFF. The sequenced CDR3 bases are TGTGCCAGCTCTCCCAACAGGGGATACAATGAG.